Included here is one TCR beta chain sequence, with context. No antigen is known for it. The data derive from a study of CD8+CD57+ T cells in acquired aplastic anemia. Overall study findings and caveats: Found in both controls and patients were approximately 31 CD8+ CDR3 sequences. Any difference that existed in CD8+ Simpson's diversity between patients and controls was not significant.

TCR beta VDJ and CDR3 profiling used genomic DNA as template. TCRdb ran MiXCR on the reads and lists one entry per CDR3 protein. There are fewer than 250,000 distinct CDR3 sequences in the sample; around 45% occur only once, and 7.8% lies in the top ten. Per germline, CDR1 KGHDR and CDR2 SFDVKD. CDR3 length: 13 amino acids. Between the trimmed V and J ends, which lost 4 bases and 5 bases, there was a span of 10 bases. Sequencing involved patients with CD8+CD57+ cell expansion previously shown by flow cytometry. Patients, without exception, had severe acquired aplastic anemia. Among the patients, none had received any therapy at the time of blood sampling.

The sequenced sample was sorted CD4+, CD8+, or CD8+CD57+ T cells (not recorded which) from PBMCs. This rearrangement joins TRBV24-1 to TRBJ2-5; no clear D gene. The receptor comes from a human donor with aplastic anemia. The CDR3 spells CATSEGKPETQYF. The DNA for the CDR3 is TGTGCCACCAGTGAAGGGAAACCGGAGACCCAGTACTTC.